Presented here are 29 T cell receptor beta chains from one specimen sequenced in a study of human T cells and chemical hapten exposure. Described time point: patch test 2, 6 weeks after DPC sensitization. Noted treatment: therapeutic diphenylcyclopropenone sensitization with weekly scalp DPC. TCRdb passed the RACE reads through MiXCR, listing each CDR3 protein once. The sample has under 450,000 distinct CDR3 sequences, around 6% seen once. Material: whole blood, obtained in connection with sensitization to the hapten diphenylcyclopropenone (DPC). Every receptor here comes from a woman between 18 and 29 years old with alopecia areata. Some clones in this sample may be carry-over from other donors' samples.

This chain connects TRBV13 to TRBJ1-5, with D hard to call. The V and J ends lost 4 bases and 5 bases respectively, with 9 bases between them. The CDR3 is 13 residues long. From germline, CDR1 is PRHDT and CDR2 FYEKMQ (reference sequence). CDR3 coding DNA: TGTGCCAGCAGCTCCCGGAGGTATCAGCCCCAGCATTTT. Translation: CASSSRRYQPQHF.

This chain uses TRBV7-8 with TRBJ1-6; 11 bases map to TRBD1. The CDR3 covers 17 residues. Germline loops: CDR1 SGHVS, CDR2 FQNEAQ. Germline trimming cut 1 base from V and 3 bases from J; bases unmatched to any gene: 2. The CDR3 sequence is CASSLVGTGGYNSPLHF. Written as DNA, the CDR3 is TGTGCCAGCAGCTTAGTGGGGACAGGGGGCTATAATTCACCCCTCCACTTT.

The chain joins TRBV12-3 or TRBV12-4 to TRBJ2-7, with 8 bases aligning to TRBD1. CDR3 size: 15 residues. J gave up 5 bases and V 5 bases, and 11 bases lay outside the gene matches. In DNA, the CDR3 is TGTGCCAGCAGTGCCCCGGACAGGGTAGCCCACGAGCAGTACTTC. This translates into CASSAPDRVAHEQYF.

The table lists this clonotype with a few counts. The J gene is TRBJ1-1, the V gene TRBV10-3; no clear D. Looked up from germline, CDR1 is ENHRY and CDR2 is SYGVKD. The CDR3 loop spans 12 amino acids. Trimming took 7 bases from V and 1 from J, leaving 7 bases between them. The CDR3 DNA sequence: TGTGCCATCACCTCGGGGAACACTGAAGCTTTCTTT. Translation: CAITSGNTEAFF.

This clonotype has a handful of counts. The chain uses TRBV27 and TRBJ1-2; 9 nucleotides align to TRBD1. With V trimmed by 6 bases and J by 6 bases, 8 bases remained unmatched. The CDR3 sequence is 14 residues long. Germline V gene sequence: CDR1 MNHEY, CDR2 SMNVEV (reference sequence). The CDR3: CASSLQGALNGYTF. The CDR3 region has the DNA TGTGCCAGCAGCCTACAGGGGGCTCTTAATGGCTACACCTTC.

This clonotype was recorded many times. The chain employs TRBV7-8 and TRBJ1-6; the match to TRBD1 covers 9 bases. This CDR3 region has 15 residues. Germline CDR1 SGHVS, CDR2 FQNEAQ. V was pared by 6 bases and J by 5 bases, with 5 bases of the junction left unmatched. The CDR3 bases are TGTGCCAGCAGGGGGGGGACAGGGCATAATTCACCCCTCCACTTT. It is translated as CASRGGTGHNSPLHF.

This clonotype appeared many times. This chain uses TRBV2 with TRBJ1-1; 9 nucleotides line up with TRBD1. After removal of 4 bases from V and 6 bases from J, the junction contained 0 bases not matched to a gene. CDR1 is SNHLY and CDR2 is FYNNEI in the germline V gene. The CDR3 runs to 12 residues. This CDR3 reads CASSGQGAEAFF. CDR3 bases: TGTGCCAGCAGTGGACAGGGGGCTGAAGCTTTCTTT.

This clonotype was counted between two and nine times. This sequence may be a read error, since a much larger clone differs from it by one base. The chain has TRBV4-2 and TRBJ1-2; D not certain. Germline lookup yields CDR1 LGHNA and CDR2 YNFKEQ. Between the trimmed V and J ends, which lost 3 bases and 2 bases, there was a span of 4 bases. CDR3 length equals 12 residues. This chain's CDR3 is CASSHLNYGYTF. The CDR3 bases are TGTGCCAGCAGCCACTTAAACTATGGCTACACCTTC.

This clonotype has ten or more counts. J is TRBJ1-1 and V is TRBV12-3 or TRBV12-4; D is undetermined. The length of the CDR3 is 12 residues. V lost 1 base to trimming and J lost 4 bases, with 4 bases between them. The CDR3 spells CASSLGATEAFF. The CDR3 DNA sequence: TGTGCCAGCAGTTTAGGAGCCACTGAAGCTTTCTTT.

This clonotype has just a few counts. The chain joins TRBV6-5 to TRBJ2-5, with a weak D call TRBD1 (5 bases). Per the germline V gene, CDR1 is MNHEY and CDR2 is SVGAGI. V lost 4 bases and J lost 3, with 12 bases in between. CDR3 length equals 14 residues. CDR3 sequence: CASSLGGREETQYF. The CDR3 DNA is TGTGCCAGCAGTTTGGGTGGCAGGGAAGAGACCCAGTACTTC.

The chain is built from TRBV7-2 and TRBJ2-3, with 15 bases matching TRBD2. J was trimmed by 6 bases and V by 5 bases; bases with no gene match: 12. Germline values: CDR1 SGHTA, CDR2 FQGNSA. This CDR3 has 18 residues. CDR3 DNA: TGTGCCAGCAGCGTCAGGACTAGCGGGGGGGTCGTCTCCGATACGCAGTATTTT. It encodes CASSVRTSGGVVSDTQYF.

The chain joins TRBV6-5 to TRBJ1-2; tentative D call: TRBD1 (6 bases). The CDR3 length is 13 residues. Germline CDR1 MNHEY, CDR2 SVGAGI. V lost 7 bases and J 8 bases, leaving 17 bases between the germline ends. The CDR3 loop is CASKRRGIDGYTF. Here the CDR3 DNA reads TGTGCCAGCAAACGCAGGGGAATTGACGGCTACACCTTC.

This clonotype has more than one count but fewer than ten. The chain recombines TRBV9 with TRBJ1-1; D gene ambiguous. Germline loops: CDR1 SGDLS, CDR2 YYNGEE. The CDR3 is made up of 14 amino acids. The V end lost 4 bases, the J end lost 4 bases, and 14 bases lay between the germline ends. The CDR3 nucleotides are TGTGCCAGCAGCCCCGAGGGCCCGGTCACTGAAGCTTTCTTT. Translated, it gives CASSPEGPVTEAFF.

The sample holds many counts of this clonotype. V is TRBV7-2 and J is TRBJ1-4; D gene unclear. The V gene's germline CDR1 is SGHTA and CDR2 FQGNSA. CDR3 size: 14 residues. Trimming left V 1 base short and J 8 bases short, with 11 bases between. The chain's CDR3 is CASSLVYGVEKLFF. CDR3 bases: TGTGCCAGCAGCTTAGTGTACGGGGTCGAAAAACTGTTTTTT.

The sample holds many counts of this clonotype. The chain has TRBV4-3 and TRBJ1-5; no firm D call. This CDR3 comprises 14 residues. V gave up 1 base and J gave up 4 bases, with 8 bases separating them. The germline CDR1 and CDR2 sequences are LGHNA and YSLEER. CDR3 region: CASSQGYINQPQHF. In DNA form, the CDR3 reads TGCGCCAGCAGCCAAGGTTACATTAATCAGCCCCAGCATTTT.

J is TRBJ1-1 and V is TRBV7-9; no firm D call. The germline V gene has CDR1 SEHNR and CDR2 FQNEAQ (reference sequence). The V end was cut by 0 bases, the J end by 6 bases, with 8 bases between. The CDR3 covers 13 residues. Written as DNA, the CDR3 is TGTGCCAGCAGCTTAGCCGGGGTACCTGAAGCTTTCTTT. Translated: CASSLAGVPEAFF.

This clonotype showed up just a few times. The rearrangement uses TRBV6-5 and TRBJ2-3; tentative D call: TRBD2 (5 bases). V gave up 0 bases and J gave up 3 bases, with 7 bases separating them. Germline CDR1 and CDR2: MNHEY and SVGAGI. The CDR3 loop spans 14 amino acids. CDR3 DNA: TGTGCCAGCAGTTACTCAGAGGGAACAGATACGCAGTATTTT. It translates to CASSYSEGTDTQYF.

The CDR3 protein is CASSPDREKAFF. The CDR3 bases are TGTGCCAGCAGCCCCGACAGGGAGAAGGCTTTCTTT. The chain recombines TRBV6-2 or TRBV6-3 with TRBJ1-1, with 7 positions matching TRBD1. The CDR3 is 12 amino acids. The germline gives CDR1 MNHEY, CDR2 SVGEGT. The junction had 9 bases not matched to a gene; V was cut back by 6 bases and J by 11 bases.

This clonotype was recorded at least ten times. The CDR3 coding sequence is TGTGCCAGCAGTGGGGTTGTACCATATCAGCCCCAGCATTTT. Its translation is CASSGVVPYQPQHF. This chain connects TRBV6-1 to TRBJ1-5; D is uncertain. The CDR3 runs to 14 residues. V dropped 4 bases and J dropped 5 bases, with 12 bases sitting between them. Per the germline V gene, CDR1 is MNHNS and CDR2 is SASEGT.

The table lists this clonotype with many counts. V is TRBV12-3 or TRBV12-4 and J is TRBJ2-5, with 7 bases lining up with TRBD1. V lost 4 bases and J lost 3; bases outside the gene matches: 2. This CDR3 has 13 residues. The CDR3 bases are TGTGCCAGCAGTTCTGGACAGGAAGAGACCCAGTACTTC. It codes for CASSSGQEETQYF.

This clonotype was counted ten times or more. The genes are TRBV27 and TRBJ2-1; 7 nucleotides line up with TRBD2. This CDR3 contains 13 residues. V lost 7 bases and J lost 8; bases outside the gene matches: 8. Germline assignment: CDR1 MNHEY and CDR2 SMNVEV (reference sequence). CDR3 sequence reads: CASTQTREDEQFF. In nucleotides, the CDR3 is TGTGCCAGCACGCAAACCCGGGAGGATGAGCAGTTCTTC.

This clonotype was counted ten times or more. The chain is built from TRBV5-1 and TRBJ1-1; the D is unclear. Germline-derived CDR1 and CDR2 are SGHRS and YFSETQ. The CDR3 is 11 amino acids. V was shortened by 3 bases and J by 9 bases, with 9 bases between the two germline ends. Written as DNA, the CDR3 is TGCGCCAGCAGCTCCGACGGGAAAGCTTTCTTT. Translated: CASSSDGKAFF.

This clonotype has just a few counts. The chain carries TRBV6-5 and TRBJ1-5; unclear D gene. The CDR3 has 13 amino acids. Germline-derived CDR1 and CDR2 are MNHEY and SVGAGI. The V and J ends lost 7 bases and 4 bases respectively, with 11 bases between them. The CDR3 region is CASKRTVNQPQHF. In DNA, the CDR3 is TGTGCCAGCAAACGTACGGTTAATCAGCCCCAGCATTTT.

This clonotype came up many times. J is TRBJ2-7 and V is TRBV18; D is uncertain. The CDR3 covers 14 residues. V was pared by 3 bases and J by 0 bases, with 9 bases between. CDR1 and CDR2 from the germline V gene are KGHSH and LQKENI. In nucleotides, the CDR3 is TGTGCCAGCTCACCTAACCCGGACTCCTACGAGCAGTACTTC. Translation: CASSPNPDSYEQYF. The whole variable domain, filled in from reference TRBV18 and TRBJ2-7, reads NAGVMQNPRHLVRRRGQEARLRCSPMKGHSHVYWYRQLPEEGLKFMVYLQKENIIDESGMPKERFSAEFPKEGPSILRIQQVVRGDSAAYFCASSPNPDSYEQYFGPGTRLTVT.

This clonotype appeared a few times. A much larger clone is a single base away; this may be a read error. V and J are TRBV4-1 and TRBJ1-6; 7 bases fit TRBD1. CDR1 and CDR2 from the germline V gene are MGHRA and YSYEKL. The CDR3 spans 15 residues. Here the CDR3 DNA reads TGCACCAGCAGCCAAGGGGGCGGTACAACGAGGTCCCTCCACTTT. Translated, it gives CTSSQGGGTTRSLHF.

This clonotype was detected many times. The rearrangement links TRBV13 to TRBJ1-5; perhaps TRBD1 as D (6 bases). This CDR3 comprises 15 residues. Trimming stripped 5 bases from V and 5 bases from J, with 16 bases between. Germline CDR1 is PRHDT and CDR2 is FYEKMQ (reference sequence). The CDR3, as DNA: TGTGCCAGCAGCCTGGGGGCAGGGGTCGATCAGCCCCAGCATTTT. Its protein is CASSLGAGVDQPQHF. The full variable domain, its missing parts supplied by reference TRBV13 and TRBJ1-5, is AAGVIQSPRHLIKEKRETATLKCYPIPRHDTVYWYQQGPGQDPQFLISFYEKMQSDKGSIPDRFSAQQFSDYHSELNMSSLELGDSALYFCASSLGAGVDQPQHFGDGTRLSIL.

The CDR3 is CASRGDSNTGELFF. As DNA, the CDR3 is TGTGCCAGTCGGGGGGACTCGAACACCGGGGAGCTGTTTTTT. The chain links TRBV6-2 or TRBV6-3 to TRBJ2-2, with TRBD2 matching over 7 bases. Germline V gene sequence: CDR1 MNHEY, CDR2 SVGEGT. The CDR3 length is 14 residues. Trimming removed 9 bases from V and 0 bases from J; junction bases left unmatched: 4.

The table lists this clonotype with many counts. The CDR3 nucleotides read TGTGCCAGCAGTGAAGCTTTGACTCGACCCGCTTTCTTT. It specifies CASSEALTRPAFF. This chain uses TRBV6-1 with TRBJ1-1; D remains unclear. The V and J ends lost 0 bases and 11 bases respectively, with 13 bases between them. CDR1 and CDR2 from the germline V gene are MNHNS and SASEGT. The CDR3 is 13 amino acids.

The CDR3 is CASSQDTGSTQYF. The CDR3 nucleotides are TGCGCCAGCAGCCAAGATACCGGGTCGACCCAGTACTTC. The chain couples TRBV4-3 to TRBJ2-5; D is uncertain. The length of the CDR3 is 13 residues. V lost 0 bases and J lost 7, with 9 bases in between. Germline assignment: CDR1 LGHNA and CDR2 YSLEER.